One sample yielded the 32 T cell receptor beta chains listed below, sequenced in a study of blood T cell repertoires in COVID-19. Sequencing used immunoSEQ multiplex PCR; TCRdb keeps in-frame clones, though not all of them. There are approximately 150,000 clones in the sample; roughly 84% occur only once, and less than 9% lies in the top ten. Sequenced sample: peripheral blood. The source of these receptors is a man aged 25 to 40 with COVID-19, enrolled during active disease.

The chain couples TRBV10-1 to TRBJ2-1; 7 bases agree with TRBD1. Germline-derived CDR1 and CDR2 are WNHNN and SYGVQD (reference sequence). The CDR3 runs to 16 residues. J lost 5 bases, V lost 5 bases, and 12 bases had no gene match. CDR3 sequence: CASSPTGTALNNEQFF. The CDR3 DNA reads as TGCGCCAGCAGTCCGACCGGGACAGCCCTAAACAATGAGCAGTTCTTC.

This clone was detected only once. This chain connects TRBV3-1 (or the pseudogene TRBV3-2) to TRBJ1-2; D gene uncertain. Trimming removed 1 base at V and 5 bases at J, with 11 bases between. CDR1 LGHDT and CDR2 YNNKEL come from the germline V gene (reference sequence). CDR3 length: 14 residues. Here the CDR3 DNA reads TGTGCCAGCAGCCAAGGTGGTAGTGCTTATGGCTACACCTTC. Protein sequence: CASSQGGSAYGYTF.

The chain combines TRBV28 with TRBJ1-2, with 8 nucleotides matching TRBD1. Trimming at V came to 4 bases and at J to 3 bases, leaving 10 bases not matched to a gene. Germline V gene lookup returns CDR1 MDHEN and CDR2 SYDVKM. The CDR3 runs 16 residues. The chain's CDR3 is CASSSNTLGQDYGYTF. In nucleotides, the CDR3 is TGTGCCAGCAGTTCCAATACTCTGGGACAGGACTATGGCTACACCTTC.

J is TRBJ2-2 and V is TRBV15, with a tentative D call TRBD2 (6 bases). V was shortened by 2 bases and J by 2 bases, with 18 bases between the two germline ends. The CDR3 contains 18 residues. Germline CDR1 LNHNV, CDR2 YYDKDF (reference sequence). The CDR3 sequence: CATSRLGGGAPNTGELFF. The CDR3, as DNA: TGTGCCACCAGCAGACTTGGGGGAGGTGCGCCTAACACCGGGGAGCTGTTTTTT.

V is TRBV5-1 and J is TRBJ2-3, with a possible D match to TRBD1 (5 bases). With 6 bases removed from V and 1 base from J, the gap between germline ends came to 15 bases. Germline values: CDR1 SGHRS, CDR2 YFSETQ. The length of the CDR3 is 15 residues. The DNA of the CDR3 is TGCGCCAGCAACTCCCAGGGTTGGGGCACAGATACGCAGTATTTT. It specifies CASNSQGWGTDTQYF.

This clone was observed many times. The genes are TRBV2 and TRBJ1-3; 9 bases match TRBD1. Trimming cost V 5 bases and J 3 bases; bases outside gene matches: 5. The CDR3 contains 15 residues. Germline V gives CDR1 SNHLY, CDR2 FYNNEI. This CDR3 is CASSTGGAGGNTIYF. The CDR3 DNA reads as TGTGCCAGCAGTACAGGGGGCGCGGGTGGAAACACCATATATTTT.

The CDR3 nucleotides are TGTGCCAGTAGCCCACTAGCGGGAGACTACAATGAGCAGTTCTTC. Translation: CASSPLAGDYNEQFF. The V and J genes are TRBV19 and TRBJ2-1, with 11 bases matching TRBD2. The V and J ends lost 6 bases and 3 bases, in that order; junction bases with no gene match: 4. The CDR3 contains 15 residues. Germline lookup yields CDR1 LNHDA and CDR2 SQIVND (reference sequence).

This rearrangement joins TRBV28 to TRBJ2-6; tentatively, D is TRBD2 (5 bases). This CDR3 contains 19 residues. The germline V and J ends were trimmed by 2 bases and 0 bases, with 17 bases remaining between them. Germline assignment: CDR1 MDHEN and CDR2 SYDVKM. CDR3 bases: TGTGCCAGCAGTTTACCCCTACAGCGGTTAGCCTCTGGGGCCAACGTCCTGACTTTC. Translating gives CASSLPLQRLASGANVLTF.

This clone was counted only a few times. This chain uses TRBV28 with TRBJ1-2; tentative D call: TRBD1 (6 bases). CDR3 size: 15 residues. V was pared by 0 bases and J by 8 bases, with 16 bases between. Germline lookup yields CDR1 MDHEN and CDR2 SYDVKM. CDR3 in amino acids: CASSLWGANQAGYTF. DNA of the CDR3: TGTGCCAGCAGTTTATGGGGGGCGAATCAAGCCGGCTACACCTTC.

J is TRBJ1-2 and V is TRBV28; 7 bases are shared with TRBD1. The CDR3 totals 13 residues. The V and J ends lost 5 bases and 2 bases, in that order; junction bases with no gene match: 2. Germline CDR1 is MDHEN and CDR2 is SYDVKM. In DNA, the CDR3 is TGTGCCAGCAGTCAACAGGGGAACTATGGCTACACCTTC. Encoded protein: CASSQQGNYGYTF.

Comments on this clone: At one of its ends the junction is not consistent with the germline gene, which may arise from a read error. The V and J genes are TRBV6-1 and TRBJ1-4; TRBD1 aligns across 8 bases. Germline V lookup: CDR1 MNHNS, CDR2 SASEGT. CDR3 length: 14 residues. The CDR3, as DNA: TGTGCCAGCATTGAAGGAGGGACAGGAGAAAAACTGTTTTTT. This codes for CASIEGGTGEKLFF.

This chain uses TRBV7-8 with TRBJ2-5; tentative D call: TRBD1 (6 bases). CDR3 length: 15 amino acids. V lost 1 base to trimming and J lost 2 bases, with 11 bases between them. The germline CDR1 and CDR2 sequences are SGHVS and FQNEAQ. Here the CDR3 reads CASSLVPGAQETQYF. CDR3 sequence (DNA): TGTGCCAGCAGCTTAGTGCCAGGGGCACAAGAGACCCAGTACTTC. The full variable domain, its missing parts supplied by reference TRBV7-8 and TRBJ2-5, is GAGVSQSPRYKVAKRGQDVALRCDPISGHVSLFWYQQALGQGPEFLTYFQNEAQLDKSGLPSDRFFAERPEGSVSTLKIQRTQQEDSAVYLCASSLVPGAQETQYFGPGTRLLVL.

This chain connects TRBV10-3 to TRBJ2-1; the match to TRBD2 covers 10 bases. Germline-derived CDR1 and CDR2 are ENHRY and SYGVKD. V shed 4 bases, J shed 2 bases, and the junction held 5 bases outside the gene matches. There are 16 residues in the CDR3. The CDR3 DNA is TGTGCCATCAGTGGGGGGACTAGCGTAACCTACAATGAGCAGTTCTTC. It codes for CAISGGTSVTYNEQFF.

The chain uses TRBV19 and TRBJ1-2; 7 bases are shared with TRBD1. The CDR3 length is 11 residues. Germline trimming cut 7 bases from V and 4 bases from J; bases unmatched to any gene: 0. From germline, CDR1 is LNHDA and CDR2 SQIVND (reference sequence). The CDR3 bases are TGTGCCAGTACAGGGGGCTATGGCTACACCTTC. The encoded protein is CASTGGYGYTF.

The chain uses TRBV27 and TRBJ1-2, with 8 bases that match TRBD1. This CDR3 spans 14 amino acids. The germline V gene has CDR1 MNHEY and CDR2 SMNVEV (reference sequence). V was clipped by 8 bases and J by 7 bases; unmatched bases: 12. The CDR3 here is CASSPTGAEGGYTF. The CDR3, as DNA: TGTGCCAGCTCCCCGACAGGGGCGGAGGGTGGCTACACCTTC.

The genes are TRBV3-1 (or the pseudogene TRBV3-2) and TRBJ1-1; D unresolved. V was pared by 6 bases and J by 2 bases, with 13 bases between. Germline V gene data show CDR1 as LGHDT and CDR2 as YNNKEL (reference sequence). The CDR3 contains 14 residues. CDR3 protein: CASSPLGGNTEAFF. CDR3 sequence (DNA): TGTGCCAGCAGTCCTCTTGGTGGCAACACTGAAGCTTTCTTT.

V usage is TRBV18 and J usage is TRBJ1-1; tentative D call: TRBD1 (6 bases). The CDR3 length is 16 residues. V shed 1 base and J shed 5 bases, with 17 bases lying between them. CDR1 KGHSH and CDR2 LQKENI come from the germline V gene. As DNA, the CDR3 is TGTGCCAGCTCACCACTCTCTGGGAGGGGGGAAACTGAAGCTTTCTTT. It encodes CASSPLSGRGETEAFF.

The count of this clone is one. Germline is not matched at one junction end, which may reflect a read error. This chain connects TRBV28 to TRBJ2-7, with 13 bases that match TRBD2. The CDR3 is 13 residues long. Germline V gene sequence: CDR1 MDHEN, CDR2 SYDVKM. The CDR3 spells CASSLHSGTSGTF. The DNA for the CDR3 is TGTGCCAGCAGTCTCCACTCCGGGACTAGCGGGACCTTC.

The chain uses TRBV19 and TRBJ1-6, with TRBD1 identical over 10 bases. Germline CDR1 is LNHDA and CDR2 is SQIVND (reference sequence). The V segment lost 8 bases and the J segment 7 bases; nucleotides outside the gene matches: 2. CDR3 length: 13 residues. Here the CDR3 reads CASGQGENSPLHF. The CDR3 DNA reads TGTGCCAGTGGACAGGGGGAAAATTCACCCCTCCACTTT.

The V and J genes are TRBV21-1 and TRBJ1-1. TRBV21-1 is a known pseudogene. This CDR3 has 14 amino acids. CDR3 region: CASKPRGLNTEAFF. The CDR3 DNA reads as TGTGCCAGCAAGCCAAGAGGGTTGAACACTGAAGCTTTCTTT.

J is TRBJ1-4 and V is TRBV7-3; D ambiguous. CDR1 is SGHTA, CDR2 FQGTGA, per germline. Trimming stripped 1 base from V and 7 bases from J, with 7 bases between. This CDR3 region has 13 residues. In nucleotides, the CDR3 is TGTGCCAGCAGCTTAAATTACGGTGAAAAACTGTTTTTT. Protein sequence: CASSLNYGEKLFF.

The V call is TRBV6-2 or TRBV6-3, the J call TRBJ2-7; D call uncertain. CDR3 size: 12 residues. Between the trimmed V and J ends, which lost 5 bases and 2 bases, there was a span of 7 bases. Germline V gives CDR1 MNHEY, CDR2 SVGEGT. CDR3 loop: CASSRYTYEQYF. The CDR3 bases are TGTGCCAGCAGTCGATACACCTACGAGCAGTACTTC.

J is TRBJ1-2 and V is TRBV2; a weak D match, TRBD1 (5 bases). CDR3 length: 11 amino acids. Deletions cut 8 bases from V and 4 bases from J, with 8 bases between. The germline gives CDR1 SNHLY, CDR2 FYNNEI. CDR3 loop: CASRQGYGYTF. CDR3 sequence (DNA): TGTGCCAGCCGGCAGGGCTATGGCTACACCTTC.

The V gene is TRBV5-1, the J gene TRBJ2-7; D possibly corresponds to TRBD1 (6 bases). Germline CDR1 is SGHRS and CDR2 is YFSETQ. Trimming took 5 bases from V and 3 from J, leaving 12 bases between them. The CDR3 runs 13 residues. In nucleotides, the CDR3 is TGCGCCAGCAGACCAGGACAGTACTACGAGCAGTACTTC. Translated, it gives CASRPGQYYEQYF.

This clone was seen just once. The chain couples TRBV19 to TRBJ2-7, with a tentative D call TRBD1 (6 bases). Trimming took 3 bases from V and 3 from J, leaving 15 bases between them. Germline loops: CDR1 LNHDA, CDR2 SQIVND (reference sequence). The CDR3 length is 15 residues. CDR3 DNA: TGTGCCAGTAGTATTTCCGGACAGAGCGACTACGAGCAGTACTTC. Its translation is CASSISGQSDYEQYF. The entire variable domain, with the rest obtained from reference TRBV19 and TRBJ2-7, is as follows: DGGITQSPKYLFRKEGQNVTLSCEQNLNHDAMYWYRQDPGQGLRLIYYSQIVNDFQKGDIAEGYSVSREKKESFPLTVTSAQKNPTAFYLCASSISGQSDYEQYFGPGTRLTVT.

J is TRBJ1-2 and V is TRBV6-2 or TRBV6-3; D might be TRBD1 (5 bases). Germline V gives CDR1 MNHEY, CDR2 SVGEGT. The CDR3 runs to 13 residues. The V end lost 4 bases, the J end lost 3 bases, and 9 bases lay between the germline ends. The CDR3 coding sequence is TGTGCCAGCAGTTCGACAGACCACTATGGCTACACCTTC. Translating gives CASSSTDHYGYTF.

The chain employs TRBV7-2 and TRBJ2-7, with D perhaps matching TRBD2 (5 bases). This CDR3 has 15 residues. CDR1 is SGHTA and CDR2 is FQGNSA in the germline V gene. V was shortened by 1 base and J by 4 bases, with 14 bases between the two germline ends. The CDR3 sequence is CASSLVNTGYYEQYF. The CDR3 DNA sequence: TGTGCCAGCAGCTTAGTGAACACGGGGTATTACGAGCAGTACTTC.

The chain joins TRBV7-2 to TRBJ2-7; 9 bases align to TRBD1. This CDR3 spans 15 amino acids. With V trimmed by 1 base and J by 0 bases, 1 base remained unmatched. Germline CDR1 SGHTA, CDR2 FQGNSA. As DNA, the CDR3 is TGTGCCAGCAGCTTAGGGGGACAGGGCTCCTACGAGCAGTACTTC. Translating it yields CASSLGGQGSYEQYF.

This clone was counted once. The chain carries TRBV7-6 and TRBJ2-7; tentative D call: TRBD2 (5 bases). The length of the CDR3 is 14 residues. Germline V gene lookup returns CDR1 SGHVS and CDR2 FNYEAQ. V lost 5 bases, J lost 7 bases, and 18 bases lay in between. The CDR3, as DNA: TGTGCCAGCAGCCCCATGGGGAGCGTTGGGGAGCAGTACTTC. Its protein product is CASSPMGSVGEQYF.

As for this clone: One end of the junction varies from germline; a read error may be responsible. The chain couples TRBV7-7 to TRBJ2-5; D not resolved. The germline V gene encodes CDR1 SSHAT and CDR2 FNYEAQ (reference sequence). This CDR3 contains 15 residues. CDR3 in amino acids: CASSLPPGGGETQYF. The CDR3 DNA reads as TGTGCTAGCAGCTTACCCCCCGGCGGCGGAGAGACCCAGTACTTC.

This chain links TRBV28 with TRBJ1-3; 7 bases fit TRBD1. V lost 6 bases, J lost 4 bases, and 12 bases stayed unmatched. The V gene's germline CDR1 is MDHEN and CDR2 SYDVKM. The CDR3 totals 16 residues. CDR3 nucleotide sequence: TGTGCCAGCAGCTCAACTCGAGACAGGGTAGGAAACACCATATATTTT. Translated, it gives CASSSTRDRVGNTIYF.

The chain links TRBV29-1 to TRBJ2-3, with D perhaps TRBD1 (5 bases). V lost 8 bases to trimming and J lost 4 bases, with 16 bases between them. Germline CDR1 is SQVTM and CDR2 is ANQGSEA. The CDR3 has 13 residues. In DNA, the CDR3 is TGCAGCACATCCCAGGGTGGCGCAGATACGCAGTATTTT. It yields the protein CSTSQGGADTQYF.